This T cell receptor (beta chain) stems from a study of post-analysis software for immune sequencing data. Study information: Disease courses included relapsing-remitting, secondary progressive and progressive-relapsing multiple sclerosis.

After removal of 0 bases from V and 7 bases from J, the junction contained 10 bases not matched to a gene. The CDR3 length is 17 residues. Looked up from germline, CDR1 is SGHTA and CDR2 is FQGTGA. Researchers reported that TCR beta cDNA libraries carried unique molecular identifiers. TCRdb processed the PCR reads anew with MiXCR; each CDR3 protein has one entry. The data show approximately 400,000 distinct CDR3 sequences, 30% to 45% seen once. With regard to this clonotype: Antigen: not known.

Regarding the study as a whole: A few TRBV segments were significantly more frequent in patients than in controls. TRBV5-6, TRBV5-1 and TRBV20-1 were among these segments. Strong co-clustering by F measure linked samples that shared a preparation batch. Compared against controls, patients with multiple sclerosis displayed significantly lower normalized Chao1 diversity.

This TCR was recovered from a girl aged 5 to 17 with multiple sclerosis. The chain combines TRBV7-3 with TRBJ2-1; 9 bases line up with TRBD2. The source material was blood. CDR3 residues: CASSLTASGDPTNEQFF. The CDR3 coding sequence is TGTGCCAGCAGCTTAACGGCTAGCGGGGACCCAACGAATGAGCAGTTCTTC.